Listed below are T cell receptor beta chains from one sample, sequenced in a study of human T cells and chemical hapten exposure. TCRdb analysed the RACE reads with MiXCR anew, one entry per CDR3 protein. The repertoire holds 150,000 or so distinct CDR3 sequences, with about 14% as singletons. The sequencing used whole blood, collected in connection with sensitization to the hapten diphenylcyclopropenone (DPC). All receptors derive from a woman under 40 with alopecia areata. Some clones in this sample may be carry-over from other donors' samples. CDR3s include the opening cysteine and the closing phenylalanine or tryptophan. The D gene is left open where the match is weak. Size is stated for part of the rows, as once, few or many counts, or as a class when the clone is expanded.

D,V,J,size,DNA,CDR3
NA,TRBV21-1,TRBJ2-7,NA,TGTGCCAGCAGCAAATGGTTCGGGACTAGCGATTACTACGAGCAGTACTTC,CASSKWFGTSDYYEQYF
TRBD2,TRBV3-1,TRBJ2-7,NA,TGTGCCAGCAGCCAGCCGGGACTAGCGGATTACGAGCAGTACTTC,CASSQPGLADYEQYF
TRBD1,TRBV6-6,TRBJ1-5,NA,TGTGCCAGCAGTTCAAGTCCAGGGGGCTCAAATCAGCCCCAGCATTTT,CASSSSPGGSNQPQHF
TRBD1,TRBV4-1,TRBJ2-3,NA,TGCGCCAGCAGCCAAAGACAGGGCCCAGATACGCAGTATTTT,CASSQRQGPDTQYF
NA,TRBV7-3,TRBJ1-1,NA,TGTGCCAGCAGCTCACGGGGGGCAACTGAAGCTTTCTTT,CASSSRGATEAFF
TRBD1,TRBV5-1,TRBJ2-7,NA,TGCGCCAGCAGCTTGGGGGGACAGGCACAGCACGAGCAGTACTTC,CASSLGGQAQHEQYF
NA,TRBV11-2,TRBJ1-6,NA,TGTGCCAGCAGCCTTAATGAGGCTGTGCGGGTTCGGGAAGGGATATTGGCCCTCCACTTT,CASSLNEAVRVREGILALHF
TRBD2,TRBV4-3,TRBJ2-3,NA,TGCGCCAGCAGCCAAGAACCGGGGGGGCAGTTAGATACGCAGTATTTT,CASSQEPGGQLDTQYF
TRBD1,TRBV29-1,TRBJ1-2,many,TGCAGCGTTGAAAGGGACAGGGTTTATGGCTACACCTTC,CSVERDRVYGYTF
TRBD1,TRBV6-6,TRBJ1-6,many,TGTGCCAGCAAAAGATTGGGGACAGGGGGATCACCCCTCCACTTT,CASKRLGTGGSPLHF
TRBD1,TRBV5-3,TRBJ2-6,few,TGTGCCAGAAGCCCATGGACAGGGCCTGCGGGGGCCAACGTCCTGACTTTC,CARSPWTGPAGANVLTF
NA,TRBV4-2,TRBJ2-7,few,TGTGCCAGCAGCCAAGAGGAGACTAGTGGGTACGAGCAGTACTTC,CASSQEETSGYEQYF
TRBD1,TRBV7-9,TRBJ1-6,NA,TGTGCCAGCAGCCCGAGTCCGGACAGGCATCGGTCACCCCTCCACTTT,CASSPSPDRHRSPLHF
NA,TRBV11-3,TRBJ2-1,NA,TGTGCCAGCAGCTTAACAGGGAGCTCCTACAATGAGCAGTTCTTC,CASSLTGSSYNEQFF
NA,TRBV29-1,TRBJ2-1,NA,TGCAGCGTTGGGCCCCCCGGCTATGAGCAGTTCTTC,CSVGPPGYEQFF
TRBD1,TRBV20-1,TRBJ1-5,few,TGCAGTGCTAAACAGGGGGCGGATCAGCCCCAGCATTTT,CSAKQGADQPQHF
NA,TRBV29-1,TRBJ2-2,NA,TGCAGCGTGGCCCCGAGGAACACCGGGGAGCTGTTTTTT,CSVAPRNTGELFF
TRBD2,TRBV6-2/TRBV6-3,TRBJ2-3,many,TGTGCCAGCAGAACTAGCGGGGCAGATACGCAGTATTTT,CASRTSGADTQYF
NA,TRBV29-1,TRBJ2-7,many,TGCAGCGTTGCAGGTACCTACGAGCAGTACTTC,CSVAGTYEQYF
NA,TRBV27,TRBJ2-3,few,TGTGCCAGCAGGAGTAGAGGGCGGAAGTACACAGATACGCAGTATTTT,CASRSRGRKYTDTQYF
NA,TRBV19,TRBJ2-1,NA,TGTGCCAGTAGTATGGAGGGAGCTACCTACAATGAGCAGTTCTTC,CASSMEGATYNEQFF
TRBD1,TRBV29-1,TRBJ1-2,many,TGCAGCGCAGACCCGGGACAGGGGAGCTATGGCTACACCTTC,CSADPGQGSYGYTF
TRBD1,TRBV18,TRBJ1-1,NA,TGTGCCAGCTCACCAGCAGGGGGCCGGACTGAAGCTTTCTTT,CASSPAGGRTEAFF
NA,TRBV4-3,TRBJ1-1,few,TGCGCCAGCAGCCAAGACCTCCCAGGGGACACTGAAGCTTTCTTT,CASSQDLPGDTEAFF
NA,TRBV5-5,TRBJ1-2,NA,TGTGCCAGCAGCTTGGAATGGCTCGGGGTCTATGGCTACACCTTC,CASSLEWLGVYGYTF
TRBD1,TRBV7-6,TRBJ2-5,NA,TGTGCCAGCAGCAAAAGACAGGGACGGGAGACCCAGTACTTC,CASSKRQGRETQYF
NA,TRBV28,TRBJ1-2,NA,TGTGCCAGCAGTTTATCCCGGACAGTGGCCCGTCTTGGGACCTTC,CASSLSRTVARLGTF
NA,TRBV29-1,TRBJ1-5,many,TGCAGCGTTTCGGACAAGGGCAATCAGCCCCAGCATTTT,CSVSDKGNQPQHF
TRBD1,TRBV28,TRBJ1-5,few,TGTGCCAGCAGTCCCGGGACAGGGTATACTCAGCCCCAGCATTTT,CASSPGTGYTQPQHF
TRBD1,TRBV7-9,TRBJ1-4,many,TGTGCCAGCAGCAGTGGGACAGATCATAATGAAAAACTGTTTTTT,CASSSGTDHNEKLFF
NA,TRBV6-1,TRBJ2-1,few,TGTGCCAGCAGAGTGACTATTATTTACAATGAGCAGTTCTTC,CASRVTIIYNEQFF
NA,TRBV5-1,TRBJ1-1,NA,TGCGCCAGCAGTCTGTCTCTCCAGGGGTATTTTAACCCCTCTGAAGCTTTCTTT,CASSLSLQGYFNPSEAFF
NA,TRBV7-6,TRBJ2-2,NA,TGTGCCAGCAGCTTAGGTGTACAGGTTGACACCGGGGAGCTGTTTTTT,CASSLGVQVDTGELFF
TRBD2,TRBV9,TRBJ2-5,many,TGTGCCAGCAGCGTAGCTCCGGGAGGGGAGACCCAGTACTTC,CASSVAPGGETQYF
NA,TRBV30,TRBJ2-3,NA,TGTGCCTGGAGTGTTTTGGCAGATACGCAGTATTTT,CAWSVLADTQYF
TRBD1,TRBV9,TRBJ1-2,few,TGTGCCAGCAGCCGACAGGGCTATGGCTACACCTTC,CASSRQGYGYTF
NA,TRBV12-3/TRBV12-4,TRBJ1-2,NA,TGTGCCAGCAGTTCCTTCTCGGTCCCCTCAAACTATGGCTACACCTTC,CASSSFSVPSNYGYTF
TRBD1,TRBV2,TRBJ1-2,NA,TGTGCCAGCCGATCCGACAGGGCAGTCTATGGCTACACCTTC,CASRSDRAVYGYTF
NA,TRBV20-1,TRBJ2-3,NA,TGCAGTGCTAGCAGTAGCACAGATACGCAGTATTTT,CSASSSTDTQYF
NA,TRBV30,TRBJ1-4,many,TGTGCCTGGAGTGTAGCCAGGTATGAAAAACTGTTTTTT,CAWSVARYEKLFF
TRBD2,TRBV12-5,TRBJ2-5,few,TGTGCTAGTGGTTTCGAAGCGGGGGCCAGCGAGACCCAGTACTTC,CASGFEAGASETQYF
NA,TRBV5-1,TRBJ1-1,NA,TGCGCCAGCAGCTTCACCCGCGTTCCCGACACTGAAGCTTTCTTT,CASSFTRVPDTEAFF
TRBD1,TRBV7-2,TRBJ2-1,NA,TGTGCCAGCAGCCCAGGGGGCGTCTACAATGAGCAGTTCTTC,CASSPGGVYNEQFF
NA,TRBV28,TRBJ2-3,few,TGTGCCAGCAGTATTTCCAGGGTTACAGATACGCAGTATTTT,CASSISRVTDTQYF
NA,TRBV5-4,TRBJ2-4,few,TGTGCCAGCAGTTTTTCCGGGACCTCAGTCAACATTCAGTACTTC,CASSFSGTSVNIQYF
TRBD1,TRBV12-3/TRBV12-4,TRBJ1-2,NA,TGTGCCAGCAGTTTTTGGGACAGGGCCTATGGCTACACCTTC,CASSFWDRAYGYTF
TRBD1,TRBV6-6,TRBJ1-1,few,TGTGCCAGCAGTTACTCGGCAGGGGGCTTCTCGTACACTGAAGCTTTCTTT,CASSYSAGGFSYTEAFF
NA,TRBV7-6,TRBJ2-3,many,TGTGCCAGCAGCCCCTTTAGGGCAGGGTTAAAGAGCACAGATACGCAGTATTTT,CASSPFRAGLKSTDTQYF
NA,TRBV7-2,TRBJ1-5,few,TGTGCCAGCAGCTTAGAGGGACCCATGATCGGACAGCCCCAGCATTTT,CASSLEGPMIGQPQHF
TRBD1,TRBV12-3/TRBV12-4,TRBJ1-1,many,TGTGCCAGCAGTTTAGGGACAGGGCTGGGGTTCTTT,CASSLGTGLGFF
NA,TRBV4-3,TRBJ1-2,NA,TGCGCCAGCAGCCAAGACTGGGGCACCTATGGCTACACCTTC,CASSQDWGTYGYTF
NA,TRBV5-6,TRBJ1-1,few,TGTGCCAGCACCCTCGGGCGGTACACTGAAGCTTTCTTT,CASTLGRYTEAFF
NA,TRBV12-3/TRBV12-4,TRBJ1-1,many,TGTGCCAGCTCCTACGGACACTCGAACACTGAAGCTTTCTTT,CASSYGHSNTEAFF
NA,TRBV27,TRBJ2-3,few,TGTGCCAGCAGTTTTAGTAGACGATTAGATACGCAGTATTTT,CASSFSRRLDTQYF
NA,TRBV3-1,TRBJ1-2,few,TGTGCCAGCAGCCAAGATACGACCAACCTCGGCTATGGCTACACCTTC,CASSQDTTNLGYGYTF
NA,TRBV5-1,TRBJ2-2,NA,TGCGCCAGCAGCAACACCGGGGAGCTGTTTTTT,CASSNTGELFF
TRBD2,TRBV9,TRBJ2-7,NA,TGTGCCAGCAGCCAGAGCGGGGCACCCTACGAGCAGTACTTC,CASSQSGAPYEQYF
TRBD1,TRBV20-1,TRBJ1-4,many,TGCAGTGCTTTTTCCCCCCTAGGGGGACAGGGGGCAACTAATGAAAAACTGTTTTTT,CSAFSPLGGQGATNEKLFF
NA,TRBV7-9,TRBJ1-5,NA,TGTGCCAGCAGCACAGGGAGCGGCAATCAGCCCCAGCATTTT,CASSTGSGNQPQHF